This T cell receptor (beta chain) derives from a study of T cell clonotyping in hematopoietic cell transplantation. Time point indicated: recipient sample about 28 days before transplant, after cytoreduction. Profiled with immunoSEQ multiplex PCR; TCRdb holds only in-frame clones, not every one. The sample contains roughly 28,000 clones, under 95% of which appear only once. This CDR3 spans 14 amino acids. CDR1 and CDR2 (germline): SGHDT, YYEEEE. V gave up 7 bases and J gave up 5 bases; unmatched junction bases: 7. This sequence originates from a man aged 45-65 years with acute myeloid leukemia. Some clones in this sample may be carry-over from other donors' samples. V is TRBV5-6 and J is TRBJ2-3; 10 bases agree with TRBD2. Sequenced here: peripheral blood mononuclear cells, sampled before stem cell transplant. In nucleotides, the CDR3 is TGTGCCAGCTCCGAGCGGGGGGGAGGAGATACGCAGTATTTT. It encodes CASSERGGGDTQYF.